This T cell receptor beta chain comes out of a study of shared clonotypes between healthy human individuals. Here immunoSEQ multiplex PCR was the method, and the copy in TCRdb shows in-frame clones only, minus some. The table includes approximately 100,000 clones, 67% detected once. Germline CDR1 is MNHEY and CDR2 is SMNVEV (reference sequence). With 5 bases clipped from V and 4 bases from J, the junction kept 7 bases outside the gene matches. This CDR3 spans 15 amino acids. This chain uses TRBV27 with TRBJ2-1; 8 bases match TRBD1. The sample taken for sequencing was memory CD8+ T cells sorted from blood. Subset denoted: CD45RO+ cells pooled with CCR7-negative TemRA cells. This sequence originates from a woman in her 30s in good health. The DNA for the CDR3 is TGTGCCAGCAGTACACCGGACAGGGCATACAATGAGCAGTTCTTC. This translates into CASSTPDRAYNEQFF.